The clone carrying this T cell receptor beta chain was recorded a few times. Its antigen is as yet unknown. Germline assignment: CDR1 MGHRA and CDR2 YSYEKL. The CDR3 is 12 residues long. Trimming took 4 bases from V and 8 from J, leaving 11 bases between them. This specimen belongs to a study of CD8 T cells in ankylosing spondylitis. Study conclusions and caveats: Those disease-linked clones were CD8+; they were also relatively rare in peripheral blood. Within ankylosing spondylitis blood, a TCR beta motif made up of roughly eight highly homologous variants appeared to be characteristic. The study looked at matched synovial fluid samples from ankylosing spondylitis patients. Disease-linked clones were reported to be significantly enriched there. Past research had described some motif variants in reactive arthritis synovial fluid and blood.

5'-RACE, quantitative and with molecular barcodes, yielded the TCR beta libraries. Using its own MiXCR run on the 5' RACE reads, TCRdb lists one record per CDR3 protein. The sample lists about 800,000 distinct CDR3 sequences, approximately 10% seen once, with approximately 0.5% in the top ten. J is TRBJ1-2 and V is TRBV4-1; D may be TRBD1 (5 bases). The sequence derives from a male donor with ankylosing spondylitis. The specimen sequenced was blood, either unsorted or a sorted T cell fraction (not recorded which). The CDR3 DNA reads TGCGCCAGCAGCCCAAATGGGGCGGGCTACACCTTC. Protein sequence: CASSPNGAGYTF.